This T cell receptor beta chain appears in the sequencing data of a study of OX40 agonist ivuxolimab in advanced cancers. About the investigation overall: Ivuxolimab was a fully human IgG2 agonistic monoclonal antibody targeting the costimulatory receptor OX40 (CD134). Intravenous ivuxolimab was administered to patients every 2 weeks at six dose levels: 0.01, 0.1, 0.3, 1.5, 3 and 10 mg/kg. Of the roughly 51 patients in dose escalation, some 20 had hepatocellular carcinoma, around 15 had melanoma, 9 had renal cell carcinoma and 9 had head and neck cancer. In the dose-escalation cohort, nearly 85% of patients were male, and the mean age was 60 years with a range of roughly 20 to 85. Patients were allowed to have had prior anti-PD-1, anti-PD-L1 or anti-CTLA-4 therapy, and around two fifths of the dose-escalation patients had been treated with checkpoint inhibitors. Partial responses were achieved by three dose-escalation patients, of whom one had hepatocellular carcinoma and two had cutaneous melanoma. Peripheral TCRbeta sequencing aimed to test whether ivuxolimab altered TCR sequence diversity and caused clonal T-cell expansion. The paper reports the monotherapy dose-escalation portion (N ≈ 50 patients) of the phase I ivuxolimab trial. General findings and caveats noted by the study authors: After ivuxolimab, CD8+ T cells had more expanded clones than CD4+ T cells on average. Antigen specificity was not determined for the clonally expanded peripheral T cells. Low levels of normalized T-cell clonal expansion were also seen in some nonresponding patients. At doses of 0.1 to 3.0 mg/kg, clonal expansion of both CD4+ and CD8+ blood T cells was observed from baseline to week 6. In the 0.1-3.0 mg/kg groups, partial responders were among the patients with the lowest normalized peripheral clonal expansion, particularly in CD8+ T cells.

The cysteine opens and the phenylalanine closes a CDR3 of 14 amino acids. Left in the record is the CDR3 DNA by itself, 42 bases read in frame from the first base. The CDR1 and CDR2 encoded by the germline V gene are SGHVS and FQNEAQ. At the junction V is shortened by 2 bases and J by 1 base, with 6 bases in between. The sample holds a few counts of this clone. It has no known antigen specificity. One base away there is no much larger clone; base qualities are not given. Patients with autoimmune disease history or receiving systemic immunosuppression were excluded from the trial. Peripheral blood for TCR sequencing was collected from all dose cohorts at baseline, on cycle 4 day 1, and on cycle 7 day 1. Samples came from an open-label, multicenter, first-in-human phase I dose-escalation trial of ivuxolimab. Adults with locally advanced or metastatic melanoma, renal cell carcinoma, hepatocellular carcinoma or head and neck squamous cell carcinoma were enrolled in the trial. CD4+ and CD8+ T cells were sorted separately from peripheral blood before TCR sequencing.

Genomic DNA was isolated from the sorted cells so that the TCRbeta CDR3 region could be sequenced. TCRbeta CDR3 regions were sequenced using the immunoSEQ Assay. Imported from immuneACCESS, the table was reduced by TCRdb to in-frame sequences with V and J called. These copies leave out some clones; in studies compared against another copy, an unresolved V gene accounts for under half, and the cause of the remainder is not known. This sample has approximately 52,000 clones in its table, and around 85% of those were observed once. Jointly, the top ten make up roughly 1.1% of the sample. The chain links TRBV7-8 with TRBJ2-1; possibly the D gene is TRBD2, per 6 matching bases. The starting material was CD4+ or CD8+ T cells sorted from blood, obtained in a trial of the OX40 agonist ivuxolimab. The clonotype was recovered from an adult with an advanced solid tumor such as melanoma, head and neck, liver or kidney cancer. For the CDR3, the sequence is CASSLLASYNEQFF. The nucleotides are TGTGCCAGCAGCTTACTAGCGTCCTACAATGAGCAGTTCTTC.